The 13 T cell receptor beta chains in this list originate from one sample, sequenced in a study of cytomegalovirus exposure and HLA in healthy donors. PCR was performed using 60 Vbeta and 13 Jbeta primers. Clones were read by immunoSEQ multiplex PCR, and TCRdb kept only the in-frame ones, dropping some. This table has roughly 140,000 clones, approximately 82% appearing once. Sequencing used PBMCs. These receptors were obtained from a woman between 45 and 60 years old in good health and CMV-seropositive.

This sequence joins TRBV10-2 and TRBJ1-1; 7 positions agree with TRBD1. The CDR3 covers 13 residues. Losses at the gene ends were 9 bases for V and 11 bases for J; bases not matched to a gene: 15. CDR1 and CDR2 from the germline V gene are WSHSY and SAAADI. The chain's CDR3 is CAREPKPTGNAFF. In DNA form, the CDR3 reads TGCGCCAGGGAACCAAAACCGACAGGGAACGCTTTCTTT.

This clone was detected only a few times. The rearrangement uses TRBV5-6 and TRBJ2-7; TRBD1 matches 7 bases. The V gene end was trimmed by 2 bases and the J gene end by 2 bases; junction bases not matched to a gene: 4. This CDR3 comprises 14 residues. Germline lookup yields CDR1 SGHDT and CDR2 YYEEEE. The CDR3 here is CASSLKGGAYEQYF. As DNA, the CDR3 is TGTGCCAGCAGCTTAAAAGGGGGCGCCTACGAGCAGTACTTC.

The chain links TRBV4-2 to TRBJ2-3, with 9 bases lining up with TRBD1. The CDR3 contains 17 residues. The germline gives CDR1 LGHNA, CDR2 YNFKEQ. V trimming: 0 bases; J trimming: 2 bases; junction bases outside the gene matches: 6. For the CDR3, the DNA is TGTGCCAGCAGCCAAGAAACGGGACAGGGCATCACAGATACGCAGTATTTT. Residues: CASSQETGQGITDTQYF.

CDR3 sequence reads: CASSVGGIARDTQYF. CDR3 coding DNA: TGTGCCAGCAGCGTAGGCGGAATAGCTAGGGATACGCAGTATTTT. The V and J genes are TRBV9 and TRBJ2-3; no firm D call. The length of the CDR3 is 15 residues. V gave up 0 bases and J gave up 6 bases, with 14 bases separating them. Germline CDR1 and CDR2: SGDLS and YYNGEE.

The chain joins TRBV29-1 to TRBJ1-1, with D tentatively TRBD1 (5 bases). The germline CDR1 and CDR2 sequences are SQVTM and ANQGSEA. Trimming cost V 7 bases and J 8 bases, with 20 bases left between them. The CDR3 runs to 13 residues. The CDR3 reads CSAYLRDSTEAFF. CDR3 nucleotide sequence: TGCAGCGCCTACCTCCGAGACAGCACGGAAGCTTTCTTT.

V gene TRBV29-1 combines with J gene TRBJ1-2, with 8 bases matching TRBD1. Germline values: CDR1 SQVTM, CDR2 ANQGSEA. The CDR3 runs to 13 residues. J gave up 3 bases and V 7 bases, and 7 bases lay outside the gene matches. In DNA, the CDR3 is TGCAGCGCAACCGGGGGACAGGACTATGGCTACACCTTC. Protein product: CSATGGQDYGYTF.

This chain joins TRBV27 and TRBJ1-1; 9 bases are a match to TRBD1. Per germline, CDR1 MNHEY and CDR2 SMNVEV (reference sequence). The CDR3 loop spans 14 amino acids. V was clipped by 5 bases and J by 7 bases; unmatched bases: 8. Written as DNA, the CDR3 is TGTGCCAGCAGTGTGGACAGGGGTCGTGATGAAGCTTTCTTT. Translation: CASSVDRGRDEAFF.

J is TRBJ1-2 and V is TRBV9; 7 bases align to TRBD1. Germline CDR1 reads SGDLS; CDR2 reads YYNGEE. V lost 2 bases, J lost 4 bases, and 5 bases stayed unmatched. The CDR3 totals 14 residues. The CDR3 DNA follows: TGTGCCAGCAGCGTCCCCCGGGACAGCTATGGCTACACCTTC. Amino acid sequence: CASSVPRDSYGYTF.

This chain links TRBV30 with TRBJ1-2; 9 bases are shared with TRBD1. Trimming took 7 bases from V and 8 from J; bases not matched to a gene: 17. The V gene's germline CDR1 is GTSNPN and CDR2 SVGIG (reference sequence). This CDR3 comprises 15 residues. This CDR3 is CASHTPGTGTGGYTF. Written as DNA, the CDR3 is TGTGCCTCACACACTCCCGGGACAGGGACTGGAGGCTACACCTTC.

The rearrangement joins TRBV5-1 to TRBJ2-3; the D gene is possibly TRBD1 (5 bases). Germline V CDR1 and CDR2: SGHRS, YFSETQ. The length of the CDR3 is 13 residues. V was trimmed by 8 bases and J by 1 base, leaving 11 bases between them. The CDR3 protein is CASGALGTDTQYF. CDR3 in DNA: TGCGCCAGTGGGGCTTTAGGCACAGATACGCAGTATTTT.

On this clone itself: The junction shows a germline mismatch at one end, possibly a read error. The same CDR3 is also encoded by other DNA sequences in this sample. This chain's CDR3 is CASSSSNEQFF. DNA of the CDR3: TGTGCCAGCAGTTCCTCCAATGAGCAGTTCTTC. The genes are TRBV27 and TRBJ2-1; unclear D gene. This CDR3 is built from 11 residues. CDR1 is MNHEY and CDR2 is SMNVEV in the germline V gene (reference sequence).

The rearrangement links TRBV6-6 to TRBJ2-7, with D unclear. The V gene lost 5 bases and the J gene lost 2 bases, with 7 bases spanning the gap. Germline CDR1 MNHNY, CDR2 SVGAGI (reference sequence). The CDR3 is made up of 12 amino acids. In DNA, the CDR3 is TGTGCCAGCAGTCAGTCAGCCTACGAGCAGTACTTC. This codes for CASSQSAYEQYF.

The chain links TRBV28 to TRBJ1-1; D is unresolved. With 6 bases removed from V and 8 bases from J, the gap between germline ends came to 13 bases. The germline CDR1 and CDR2 sequences are MDHEN and SYDVKM. The CDR3 sequence is 12 residues long. The CDR3 sequence: CASSLSHKEAFF. CDR3 nucleotide sequence: TGTGCCAGCAGCCTTTCGCACAAAGAAGCTTTCTTT.